Below are 20 T cell receptor beta chains sequenced from a single sample in a study of cytomegalovirus exposure and HLA in healthy donors. Use of 60 Vbeta and 13 Jbeta primers characterized the PCR. Sequencing was performed with immunoSEQ multiplex PCR; in TCRdb, only in-frame clones are kept and a portion is missing. The table shows around 270,000 clones, with about 80% occurring only once. Sequencing was carried out using PBMCs. These receptors all come from a girl aged 2 to 9 in good health and CMV-seronegative.

The V gene is TRBV5-1, the J gene TRBJ2-3; TRBD2 agrees at 14 bases. This CDR3 is 17 amino acids long. CDR1 is SGHRS and CDR2 is YFSETQ in the germline V gene. With V trimmed by 4 bases and J by 6 bases, 10 bases remained unmatched. Here the CDR3 DNA reads TGCGCCAGCAGCCCGAGGACTAGCGGGGGGTCTGGGGATACGCAGTATTTT. It translates to CASSPRTSGGSGDTQYF.

The rearrangement joins TRBV7-2 to TRBJ2-5; 10 bases agree with TRBD2. This CDR3 contains 17 residues. Germline V gives CDR1 SGHTA, CDR2 FQGNSA. V lost 6 bases and J lost 4; bases outside the gene matches: 14. The CDR3 reads CASSPSGSRFGGETQYF. The CDR3 DNA is TGTGCCAGCAGTCCTAGCGGGAGCAGATTCGGGGGAGAGACCCAGTACTTC.

This sequence joins TRBV2 and TRBJ1-4; 7 bases agree with TRBD1. CDR3 length equals 16 residues. Trimming cost V 6 bases and J 0 bases; bases outside gene matches: 7. CDR1 and CDR2 (germline): SNHLY, FYNNEI. CDR3: CASREDRHPTNEKLFF. For the CDR3, the DNA is TGTGCCAGCAGGGAGGACAGGCACCCAACTAATGAAAAACTGTTTTTT.

This clone is a singleton in its sample. The chain couples TRBV5-1 to TRBJ2-7; 7 bases fit TRBD1. V shed 4 bases and J 1 base; nucleotides not matched to a gene: 5. The CDR3 is 14 residues long. CDR1 and CDR2 from the germline V gene are SGHRS and YFSETQ. For the CDR3, the DNA is TGCGCCAGCAGCCAATCGACAGGGTCCTACGAGCAGTACTTC. Protein: CASSQSTGSYEQYF.

This clone was seen just once. The chain couples TRBV7-2 to TRBJ2-7; 12 bases match TRBD2. The CDR3 sequence is 17 residues long. The germline V gene has CDR1 SGHTA and CDR2 FQGNSA. The trim removed 1 base at V and 2 bases at J, leaving 6 bases unmatched. This CDR3 is CASSLDGLAGYTYEQYF. The CDR3 DNA follows: TGTGCCAGCAGCTTAGATGGACTAGCGGGGTACACCTACGAGCAGTACTTC.

This clone showed up just once. The chain links TRBV28 to TRBJ2-5, with 7 nucleotides matching TRBD1. The CDR3 length is 14 residues. V was pared by 6 bases and J by 2 bases, with 6 bases of the junction left unmatched. Germline V CDR1 and CDR2: MDHEN, SYDVKM. The CDR3 DNA is TGTGCCAGCAGCATGGACAGGTCACAAGAGACCCAGTACTTC. Translating gives CASSMDRSQETQYF.

This clone was counted a single time. CDR3 amino acids: CASSSADTQYF. The CDR3 nucleotides read TGTGCCAGCTCCTCGGCAGATACGCAGTATTTT. The chain combines TRBV18 with TRBJ2-3, with D unresolved. Trimming took 6 bases from V and 4 from J, leaving 5 bases between them. The CDR3 spans 11 residues. The germline V gene encodes CDR1 KGHSH and CDR2 LQKENI. Filled out from reference TRBV18 and TRBJ2-3, the complete variable domain reads NAGVMQNPRHLVRRRGQEARLRCSPMKGHSHVYWYRQLPEEGLKFMVYLQKENIIDESGMPKERFSAEFPKEGPSILRIQQVVRGDSAAYFCASSSADTQYFGPGTRLTVL.

This chain uses TRBV27 with TRBJ1-2, with 8 bases fitting TRBD1. The V segment lost 2 bases and the J segment 5 bases; nucleotides outside the gene matches: 4. CDR3 length: 14 amino acids. Germline V gene lookup returns CDR1 MNHEY and CDR2 SMNVEV (reference sequence). For the CDR3, the DNA is TGTGCCAGCAGTTTAGACAGGGGAGGGTATGGCTACACCTTC. This translates into CASSLDRGGYGYTF.

The chain uses TRBV7-8 and TRBJ2-7; maybe TRBD1 (6 bases). The CDR3 has 19 amino acids. Trimming stripped 4 bases from V and 4 bases from J, with 29 bases between. CDR1 and CDR2 from the germline V gene are SGHVS and FQNEAQ. CDR3 residues: CASSYQPGQREPSKYEQYF. The CDR3 bases are TGTGCCAGCAGCTACCAACCTGGACAGAGAGAGCCGTCGAAATACGAGCAGTACTTC.

The V call is TRBV7-2, the J call TRBJ1-2; D might be TRBD1 (6 bases). CDR3 length: 14 residues. Germline V CDR1 and CDR2: SGHTA, FQGNSA. The ends were cut back, 4 bases at V and 4 bases at J, with 13 bases in the middle. The CDR3 loop reads CASSWGGGSYGYTF. The CDR3 bases are TGTGCCAGCAGCTGGGGAGGGGGGAGCTATGGCTACACCTTC.

In nucleotides, the CDR3 is TGTGCCAGCAGCCAAGGCGATAGCTCCTATAATTCACCCCTCCACTTT. Translation gives CASSQGDSSYNSPLHF. The rearrangement uses TRBV4-2 and TRBJ1-6; no clear D gene. The CDR3 consists of 16 residues. Germline V gives CDR1 LGHNA, CDR2 YNFKEQ. V lost 1 base, J lost 0 bases, and 7 bases lay in between.

Notes on this clone: A junction boundary mismatches the germline segment, possibly from a read error. The chain links TRBV28 to TRBJ2-1; 15 bases agree with TRBD2. Germline lookup yields CDR1 MDHEN and CDR2 SYDVKM. CDR3 length equals 13 residues. The DNA of the CDR3 is TGTGCCAGCAGTTTACCCGGACTAGCGGGGGGGCTCTTC. Its translation is CASSLPGLAGGLF.

J is TRBJ2-7 and V is TRBV4-1; 7 positions agree with TRBD1. The germline V gene has CDR1 MGHRA and CDR2 YSYEKL. The CDR3 covers 14 residues. Trimming removed 4 bases from V and 3 bases from J; junction bases left unmatched: 6. CDR3 amino acids: CASSLRDRNYEQYF. Written as DNA, the CDR3 is TGCGCCAGCAGCCTCCGGGACAGAAACTACGAGCAGTACTTC.

The chain employs TRBV6-1 and TRBJ2-2; the match to TRBD1 covers 8 bases. V was clipped by 4 bases and J by 3 bases; unmatched bases: 7. Germline V lookup: CDR1 MNHNS, CDR2 SASEGT. The CDR3 is 16 amino acids. The CDR3 region is CASSALAGGYTGELFF. CDR3 DNA: TGTGCCAGCAGTGCCCTGGCAGGGGGCTACACCGGGGAGCTGTTTTTT.

This clone was picked up a small number of times. This chain uses TRBV19 with TRBJ1-1; no definite D call. Per the germline V gene, CDR1 is LNHDA and CDR2 is SQIVND (reference sequence). The CDR3 length is 17 residues. The ends were cut back, 5 bases at V and 5 bases at J, with 24 bases in the middle. CDR3 DNA sequence: TGTGCCAGTAGTTCCTCCTCTTCCGGCCTTAAGGAGACTGAAGCTTTCTTT. It translates to CASSSSSSGLKETEAFF. Drawing the rest from reference TRBV19 and TRBJ1-1, the complete variable domain is DGGITQSPKYLFRKEGQNVTLSCEQNLNHDAMYWYRQDPGQGLRLIYYSQIVNDFQKGDIAEGYSVSREKKESFPLTVTSAQKNPTAFYLCASSSSSSGLKETEAFFGQGTRLTVV.

J is TRBJ2-1 and V is TRBV28, with D possibly being TRBD2 (6 bases). CDR3 length: 13 amino acids. Germline loops: CDR1 MDHEN, CDR2 SYDVKM. V lost 5 bases, J lost 7 bases, and 12 bases lay in between. The CDR3 DNA reads as TGTGCCAGCAGTCGCGGGACGCTTAATGAGCAGTTCTTC. It yields the protein CASSRGTLNEQFF.

This chain connects TRBV6-1 to TRBJ2-7, with TRBD1 matching 9 bases. V lost 4 bases, J lost 6 bases, and 10 bases stayed unmatched. The germline CDR1 and CDR2 sequences are MNHNS and SASEGT. There are 15 residues in the CDR3. DNA of the CDR3: TGTGCCAGCAGTGCCGCCGGGACAGGGTCGTTCGAGCAGTACTTC. Its translation is CASSAAGTGSFEQYF.

V usage is TRBV27 and J usage is TRBJ1-1, with 10 nucleotides matching TRBD1. Germline V CDR1 and CDR2: MNHEY, SMNVEV (reference sequence). There are 15 residues in the CDR3. V lost 1 base, J lost 2 bases, and 1 base stayed unmatched. CDR3 sequence: CASSLWDRGNTEAFF. The CDR3 DNA follows: TGTGCCAGCAGTTTATGGGACAGGGGAAACACTGAAGCTTTCTTT.

The chain recombines TRBV6-1 with TRBJ2-1; D possibly corresponds to TRBD1 (5 bases). This CDR3 comprises 15 residues. Between the trimmed V and J ends, which lost 3 bases and 6 bases, there was a span of 15 bases. CDR1 MNHNS and CDR2 SASEGT come from the germline V gene. CDR3 nucleotide sequence: TGTGCCAGCAGTGAGTTTTGGGGCTTCGGCAATGAGCAGTTCTTC. This encodes CASSEFWGFGNEQFF.

The chain recombines TRBV10-3 with TRBJ1-1; a weak D match, TRBD1 (5 bases). The germline V and J ends were trimmed by 3 bases and 4 bases, with 12 bases remaining between them. From germline, CDR1 is ENHRY and CDR2 SYGVKD. This CDR3 has 14 residues. The DNA of the CDR3 is TGTGCCATCAGTGAAAACAGGCGGTCCACTGAAGCTTTCTTT. Translation gives CAISENRRSTEAFF.